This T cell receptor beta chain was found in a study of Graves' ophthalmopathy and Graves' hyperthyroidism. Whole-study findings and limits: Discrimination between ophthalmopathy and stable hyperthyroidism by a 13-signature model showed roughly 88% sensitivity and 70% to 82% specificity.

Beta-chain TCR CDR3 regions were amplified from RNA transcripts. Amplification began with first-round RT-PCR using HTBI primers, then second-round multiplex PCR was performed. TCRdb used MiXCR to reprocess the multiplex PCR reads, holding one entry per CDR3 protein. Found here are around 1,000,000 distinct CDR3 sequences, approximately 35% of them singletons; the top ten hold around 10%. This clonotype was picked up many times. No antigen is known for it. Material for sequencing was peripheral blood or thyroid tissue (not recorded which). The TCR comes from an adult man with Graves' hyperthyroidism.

CDR3 DNA: TGTGCCAGCAGCGCCTCCGGGACACTCGCCTACGAGCAGTACTTC. It translates to CASSASGTLAYEQYF. V is TRBV7-9 and J is TRBJ2-7; TRBD1 is a possible D gene (6 bases). This CDR3 spans 15 amino acids. V was cut by 5 bases and J by 2 bases, with 16 bases left in between. Germline lookup yields CDR1 SEHNR and CDR2 FQNEAQ (reference sequence).